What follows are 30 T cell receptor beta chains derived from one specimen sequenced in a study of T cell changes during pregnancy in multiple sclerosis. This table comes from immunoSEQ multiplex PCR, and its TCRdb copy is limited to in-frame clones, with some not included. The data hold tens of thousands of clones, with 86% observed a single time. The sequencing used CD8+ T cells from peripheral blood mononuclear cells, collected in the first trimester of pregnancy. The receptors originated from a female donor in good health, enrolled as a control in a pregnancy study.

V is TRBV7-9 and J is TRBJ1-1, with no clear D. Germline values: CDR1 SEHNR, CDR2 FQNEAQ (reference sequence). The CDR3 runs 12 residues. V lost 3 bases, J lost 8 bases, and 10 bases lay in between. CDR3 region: CASSFSGSEAFF. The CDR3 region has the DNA TGTGCCAGCAGCTTCAGTGGTTCCGAAGCTTTCTTT.

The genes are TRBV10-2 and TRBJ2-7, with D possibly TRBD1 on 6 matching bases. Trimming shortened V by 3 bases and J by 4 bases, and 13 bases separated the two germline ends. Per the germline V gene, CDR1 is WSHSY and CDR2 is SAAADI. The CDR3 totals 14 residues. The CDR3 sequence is CASSDPGHRYEQYF. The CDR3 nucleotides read TGCGCCAGCAGTGATCCGGGACACCGATACGAGCAGTACTTC.

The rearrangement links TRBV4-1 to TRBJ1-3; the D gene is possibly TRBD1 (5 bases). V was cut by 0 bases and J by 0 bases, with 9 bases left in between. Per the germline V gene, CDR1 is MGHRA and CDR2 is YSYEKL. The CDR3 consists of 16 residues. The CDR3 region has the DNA TGCGCCAGCAGCCAAGACAGGGCCAACTCTGGAAACACCATATATTTT. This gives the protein CASSQDRANSGNTIYF.

In DNA form, the CDR3 reads TGTGCCAGCAGCTTAGTCATGGGACAGGGAAAATATGGCTACACCTTC. It codes for CASSLVMGQGKYGYTF. This chain connects TRBV11-2 to TRBJ1-2; 9 nucleotides line up with TRBD1. With 1 base clipped from V and 5 bases from J, the junction kept 8 bases outside the gene matches. The CDR3 contains 16 residues. Germline-derived CDR1 and CDR2 are SGHAT and FQNNGV. The complete variable domain, with remaining parts taken from reference TRBV11-2 and TRBJ1-2, reads EAGVAQSPRYKIIEKRQSVAFWCNPISGHATLYWYQQILGQGPKLLIQFQNNGVVDDSQLPKDRFSAERLKGVDSTLKIQPAKLEDSAVYLCASSLVMGQGKYGYTFGSGTRLTVV.

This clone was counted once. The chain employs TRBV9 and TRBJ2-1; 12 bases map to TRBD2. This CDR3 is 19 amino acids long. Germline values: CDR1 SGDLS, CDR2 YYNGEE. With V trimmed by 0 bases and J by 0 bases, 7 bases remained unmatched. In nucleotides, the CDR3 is TGTGCCAGCAGCGTAGCCTCTAGCGGGGGGGCAAGCTCCTACAATGAGCAGTTCTTC. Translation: CASSVASSGGASSYNEQFF. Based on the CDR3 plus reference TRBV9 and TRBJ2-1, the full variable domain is DSGVTQTPKHLITATGQRVTLRCSPRSGDLSVYWYQQSLDQGLQFLIQYYNGEERAKGNILERFSAQQFPDLHSELNLSSLELGDSALYFCASSVASSGGASSYNEQFFGPGTRLTVL.

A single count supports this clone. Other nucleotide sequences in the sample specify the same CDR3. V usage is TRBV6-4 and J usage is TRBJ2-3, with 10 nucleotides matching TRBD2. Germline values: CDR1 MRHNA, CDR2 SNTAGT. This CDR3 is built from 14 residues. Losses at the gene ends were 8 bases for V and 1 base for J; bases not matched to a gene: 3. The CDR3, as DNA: TGTGCCAGCTCTACTAGCGGGGGCACAGATACGCAGTATTTT. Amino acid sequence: CASSTSGGTDTQYF.

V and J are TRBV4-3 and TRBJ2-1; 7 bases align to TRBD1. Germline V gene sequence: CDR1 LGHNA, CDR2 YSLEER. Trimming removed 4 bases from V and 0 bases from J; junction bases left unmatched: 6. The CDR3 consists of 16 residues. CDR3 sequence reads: CASSRSDRSSYNEQFF. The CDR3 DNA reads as TGCGCCAGCAGCCGATCGGACAGGAGCTCCTACAATGAGCAGTTCTTC.

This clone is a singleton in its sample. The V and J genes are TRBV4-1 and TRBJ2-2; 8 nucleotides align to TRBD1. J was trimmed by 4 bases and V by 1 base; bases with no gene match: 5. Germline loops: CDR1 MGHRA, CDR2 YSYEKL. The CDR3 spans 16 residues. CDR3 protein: CASSQVRQGSTGELFF. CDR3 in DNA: TGCGCCAGCAGCCAAGTTAGACAGGGGTCCACCGGGGAGCTGTTTTTT.

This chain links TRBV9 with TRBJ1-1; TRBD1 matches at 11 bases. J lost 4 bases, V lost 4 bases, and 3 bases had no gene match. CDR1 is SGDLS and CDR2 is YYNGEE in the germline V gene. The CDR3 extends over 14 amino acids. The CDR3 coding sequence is TGTGCCAGCAGCTACGGGACAGGGGGCACTGAAGCTTTCTTT. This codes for CASSYGTGGTEAFF.

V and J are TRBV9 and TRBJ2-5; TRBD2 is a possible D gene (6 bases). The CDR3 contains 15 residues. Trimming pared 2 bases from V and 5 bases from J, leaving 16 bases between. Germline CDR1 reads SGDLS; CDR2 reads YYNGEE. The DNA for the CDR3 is TGTGCCAGCAGCGTCCTGGGGGGATCAGGGGAGACCCAGTACTTC. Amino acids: CASSVLGGSGETQYF.

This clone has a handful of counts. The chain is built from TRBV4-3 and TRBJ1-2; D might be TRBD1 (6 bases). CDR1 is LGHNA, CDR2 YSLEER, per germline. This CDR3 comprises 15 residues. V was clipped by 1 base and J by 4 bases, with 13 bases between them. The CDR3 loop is CASSQGEGGAYGYTF. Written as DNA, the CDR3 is TGCGCCAGCAGCCAAGGGGAGGGGGGTGCCTATGGCTACACCTTC.

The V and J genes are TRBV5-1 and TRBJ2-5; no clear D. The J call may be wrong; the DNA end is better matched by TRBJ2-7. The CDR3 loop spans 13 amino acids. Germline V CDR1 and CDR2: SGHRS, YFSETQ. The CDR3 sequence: CASSWSLSYEQYF. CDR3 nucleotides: TGCGCCAGCAGCTGGTCACTAAGCTACGAGCAGTACTTC.

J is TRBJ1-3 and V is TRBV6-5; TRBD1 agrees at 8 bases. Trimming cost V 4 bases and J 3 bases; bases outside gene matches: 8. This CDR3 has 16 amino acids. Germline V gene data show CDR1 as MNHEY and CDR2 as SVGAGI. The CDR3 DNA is TGTGCCAGCAGTTTATACCAGGGGGCCCATGGAAACACCATATATTTT. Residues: CASSLYQGAHGNTIYF.

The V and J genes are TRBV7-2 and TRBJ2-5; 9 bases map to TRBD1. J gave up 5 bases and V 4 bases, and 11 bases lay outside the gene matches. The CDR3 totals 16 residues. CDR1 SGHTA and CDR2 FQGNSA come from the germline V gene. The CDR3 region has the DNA TGTGCCAGCAGCTGGGGGACAGGGAGTTGGACGGAGACCCAGTACTTC. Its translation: CASSWGTGSWTETQYF.

The CDR3 DNA is TGCGCCAGCAGAACGGGACAGGCAGTCTCTGGAAACACCATATATTTT. Translating it yields CASRTGQAVSGNTIYF. The genes are TRBV4-3 and TRBJ1-3, with 8 bases matching TRBD1. The germline gives CDR1 LGHNA, CDR2 YSLEER. The V and J ends lost 6 bases and 0 bases, in that order; junction bases with no gene match: 7. This CDR3 contains 16 residues.

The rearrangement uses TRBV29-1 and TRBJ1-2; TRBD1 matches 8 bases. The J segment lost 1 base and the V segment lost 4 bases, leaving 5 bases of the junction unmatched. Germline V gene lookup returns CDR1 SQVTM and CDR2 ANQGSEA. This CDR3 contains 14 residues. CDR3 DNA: TGCAGCGTTGGAGGGGACAGGCTTAACTATGGCTACACCTTC. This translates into CSVGGDRLNYGYTF.

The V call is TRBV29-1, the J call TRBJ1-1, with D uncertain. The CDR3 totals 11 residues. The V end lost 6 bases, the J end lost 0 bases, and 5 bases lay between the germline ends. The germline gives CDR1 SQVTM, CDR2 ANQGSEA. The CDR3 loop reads CSVPLNTEAFF. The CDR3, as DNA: TGCAGCGTCCCGTTGAACACTGAAGCTTTCTTT. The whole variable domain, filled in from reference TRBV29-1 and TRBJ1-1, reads SAVISQKPSRDICQRGTSLTIQCQVDSQVTMMFWYRQQPGQSLTLIATANQGSEATYESGFVIDKFPISRPNLTFSTLTVSNMSPEDSSIYLCSVPLNTEAFFGQGTRLTVV.

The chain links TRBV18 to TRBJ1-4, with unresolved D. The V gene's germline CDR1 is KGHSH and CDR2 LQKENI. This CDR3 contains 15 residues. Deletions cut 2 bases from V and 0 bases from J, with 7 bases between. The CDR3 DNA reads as TGTGCCAGCTCACCATGGGGAGCAACTAATGAAAAACTGTTTTTT. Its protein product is CASSPWGATNEKLFF.

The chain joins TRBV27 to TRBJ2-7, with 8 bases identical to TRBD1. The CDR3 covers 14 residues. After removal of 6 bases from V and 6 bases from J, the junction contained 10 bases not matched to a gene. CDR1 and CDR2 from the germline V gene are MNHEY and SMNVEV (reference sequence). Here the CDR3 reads CASSPGQDGAEQYF. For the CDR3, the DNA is TGTGCCAGCAGCCCGGGACAGGATGGGGCCGAGCAGTACTTC.

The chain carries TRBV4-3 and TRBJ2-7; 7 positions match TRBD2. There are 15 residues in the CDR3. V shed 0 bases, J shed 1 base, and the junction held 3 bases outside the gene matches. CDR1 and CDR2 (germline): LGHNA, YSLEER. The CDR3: CASSQERGTSYEQYF. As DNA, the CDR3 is TGCGCCAGCAGCCAAGAGCGGGGGACTTCCTACGAGCAGTACTTC.

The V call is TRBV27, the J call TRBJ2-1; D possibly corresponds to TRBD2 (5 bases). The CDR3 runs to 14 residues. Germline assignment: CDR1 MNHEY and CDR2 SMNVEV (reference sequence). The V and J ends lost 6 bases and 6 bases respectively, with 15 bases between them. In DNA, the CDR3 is TGTGCCAGCAGCCGGGGAACGGTGGGCAATGAGCAGTTCTTC. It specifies CASSRGTVGNEQFF.

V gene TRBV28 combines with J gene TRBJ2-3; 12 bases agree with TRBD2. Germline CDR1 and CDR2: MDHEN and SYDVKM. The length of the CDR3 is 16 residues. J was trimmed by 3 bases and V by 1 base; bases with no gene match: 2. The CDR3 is CASSLSTSGGTDTQYF. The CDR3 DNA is TGTGCCAGCAGTTTATCGACTAGCGGGGGTACAGATACGCAGTATTTT. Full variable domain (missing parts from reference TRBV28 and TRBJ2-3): DVKVTQSSRYLVKRTGEKVFLECVQDMDHENMFWYRQDPGLGLRLIYFSYDVKMKEKGDIPEGYSVSREKKERFSLILESASTNQTSMYLCASSLSTSGGTDTQYFGPGTRLTVL.

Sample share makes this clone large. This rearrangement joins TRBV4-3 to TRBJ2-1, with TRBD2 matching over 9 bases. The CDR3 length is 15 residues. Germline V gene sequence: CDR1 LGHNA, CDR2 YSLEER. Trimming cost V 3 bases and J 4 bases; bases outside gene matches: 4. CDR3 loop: CASSQTSGIYNEQFF. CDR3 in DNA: TGCGCCAGCAGCCAGACTAGCGGAATTTACAATGAGCAGTTCTTC.

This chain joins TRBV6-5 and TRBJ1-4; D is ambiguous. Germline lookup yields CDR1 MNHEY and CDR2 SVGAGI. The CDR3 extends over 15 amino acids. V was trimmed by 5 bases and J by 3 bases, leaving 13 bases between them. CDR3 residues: CASSTARLANEKLFF. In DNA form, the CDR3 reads TGTGCCAGCAGTACCGCCCGGTTGGCTAATGAAAAACTGTTTTTT.

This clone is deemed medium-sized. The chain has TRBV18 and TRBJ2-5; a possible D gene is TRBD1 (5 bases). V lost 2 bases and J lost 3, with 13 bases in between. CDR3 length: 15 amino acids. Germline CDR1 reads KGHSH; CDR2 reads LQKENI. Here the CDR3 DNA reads TGTGCCAGCTCACCAGTGGCAGGGCAGAAAGAGACCCAGTACTTC. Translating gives CASSPVAGQKETQYF.

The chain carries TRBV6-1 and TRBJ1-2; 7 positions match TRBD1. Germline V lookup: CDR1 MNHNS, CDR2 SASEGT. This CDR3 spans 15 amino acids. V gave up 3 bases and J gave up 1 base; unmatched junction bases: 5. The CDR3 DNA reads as TGTGCCAGCAGTGATTGGGACAGACATAACTATGGCTACACCTTC. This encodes CASSDWDRHNYGYTF.

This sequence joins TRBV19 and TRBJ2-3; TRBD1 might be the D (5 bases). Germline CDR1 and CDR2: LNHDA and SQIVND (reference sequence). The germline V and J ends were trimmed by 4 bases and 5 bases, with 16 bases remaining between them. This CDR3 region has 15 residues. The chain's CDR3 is CASSTRDSARDTQYF. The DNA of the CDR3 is TGTGCCAGTAGTACCCGCGACAGCGCTCGAGATACGCAGTATTTT. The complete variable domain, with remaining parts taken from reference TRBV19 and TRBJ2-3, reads DGGITQSPKYLFRKEGQNVTLSCEQNLNHDAMYWYRQDPGQGLRLIYYSQIVNDFQKGDIAEGYSVSREKKESFPLTVTSAQKNPTAFYLCASSTRDSARDTQYFGPGTRLTVL.

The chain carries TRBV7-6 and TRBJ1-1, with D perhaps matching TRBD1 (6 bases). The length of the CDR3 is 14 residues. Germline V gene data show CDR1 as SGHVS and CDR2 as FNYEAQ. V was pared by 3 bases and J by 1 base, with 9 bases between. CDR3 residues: CASSLDSANTEAFF. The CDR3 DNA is TGTGCCAGCAGCTTGGACAGTGCGAACACTGAAGCTTTCTTT.

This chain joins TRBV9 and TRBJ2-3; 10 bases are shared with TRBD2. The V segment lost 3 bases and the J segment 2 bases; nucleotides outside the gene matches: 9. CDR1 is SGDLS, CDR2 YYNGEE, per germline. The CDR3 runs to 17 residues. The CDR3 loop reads CASSAPLSGGTTDTQYF. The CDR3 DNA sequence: TGTGCCAGCAGCGCTCCCCTTAGCGGGGGGACCACAGATACGCAGTATTTT.

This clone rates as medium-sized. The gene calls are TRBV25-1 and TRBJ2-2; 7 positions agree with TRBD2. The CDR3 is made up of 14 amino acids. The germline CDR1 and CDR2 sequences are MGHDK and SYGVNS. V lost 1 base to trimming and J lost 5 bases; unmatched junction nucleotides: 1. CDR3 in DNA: TGTGCCAGCAGTGAATGGGGGGGAACCGGGGAGCTGTTTTTT. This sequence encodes CASSEWGGTGELFF.